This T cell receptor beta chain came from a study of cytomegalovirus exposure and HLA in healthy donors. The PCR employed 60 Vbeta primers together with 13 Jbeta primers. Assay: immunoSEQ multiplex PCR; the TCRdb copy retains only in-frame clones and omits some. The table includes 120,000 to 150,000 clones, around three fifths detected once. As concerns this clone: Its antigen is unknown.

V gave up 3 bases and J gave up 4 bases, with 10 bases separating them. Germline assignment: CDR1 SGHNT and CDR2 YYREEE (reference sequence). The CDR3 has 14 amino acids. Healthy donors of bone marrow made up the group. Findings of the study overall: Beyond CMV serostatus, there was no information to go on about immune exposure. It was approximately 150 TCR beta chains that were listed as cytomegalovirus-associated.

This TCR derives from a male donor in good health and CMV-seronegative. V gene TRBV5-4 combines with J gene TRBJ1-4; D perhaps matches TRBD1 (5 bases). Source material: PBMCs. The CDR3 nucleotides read TGTGCCAGCAGCTCGCGGGGCCTTAATGAAAAACTGTTTTTT. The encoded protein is CASSSRGLNEKLFF.